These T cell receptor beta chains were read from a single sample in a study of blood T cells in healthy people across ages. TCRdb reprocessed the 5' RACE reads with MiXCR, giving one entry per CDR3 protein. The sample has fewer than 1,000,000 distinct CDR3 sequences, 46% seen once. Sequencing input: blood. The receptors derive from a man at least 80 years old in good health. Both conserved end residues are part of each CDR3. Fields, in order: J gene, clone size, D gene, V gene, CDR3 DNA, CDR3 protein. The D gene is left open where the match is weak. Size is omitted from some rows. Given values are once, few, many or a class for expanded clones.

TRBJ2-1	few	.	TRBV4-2	TGTGCCAGCAGCCAACTCAGCGTATCCTACAATGAGCAGTTCTTC	CASSQLSVSYNEQFF
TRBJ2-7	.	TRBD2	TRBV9	TGTGCCAGCAGCGTAGCGCCGGGGGGTAGCGGGTCATCCTGCGAGCAGTACTTC	CASSVAPGGSGSSCEQYF
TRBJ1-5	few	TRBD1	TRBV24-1	TGTGCCACCAGTGACCGGACAGGGTATGCTCAGCCCCAGCATTTT	CATSDRTGYAQPQHF
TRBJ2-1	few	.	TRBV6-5	TGTGCCAGCAGTTACCCCGCGGACTATCTGAATGAGCAGTTCTTC	CASSYPADYLNEQFF
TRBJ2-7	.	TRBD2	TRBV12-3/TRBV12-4	TGTGCCAGCAACCTTAGCGGGAGCAAGTACGAGCAGTACTTC	CASNLSGSKYEQYF
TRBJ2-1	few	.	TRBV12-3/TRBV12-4	TGTGCCAGCAGTTTAGAAAGCGGGCGTCAGTTCTTC	CASSLESGRQFF
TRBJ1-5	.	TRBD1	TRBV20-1	TGCAGTGCTATGAGACAGGGGGCGGGCAATCAGCCCCAGCATTTT	CSAMRQGAGNQPQHF
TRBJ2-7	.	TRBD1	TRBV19	TGTGCCAGTAGTACGACAGGGGGCGCCGAGCAGTACTTC	CASSTTGGAEQYF
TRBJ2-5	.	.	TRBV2	TGTGCCAGCGGTCCAGAGACCCAGTACTTC	CASGPETQYF
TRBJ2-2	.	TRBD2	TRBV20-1	TGCAGTGCTAGAGTAGCGGGAGGCGGCACCGGGGAGCTGTTTTTT	CSARVAGGGTGELFF
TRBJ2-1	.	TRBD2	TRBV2	TGTGCCGCACCGGGACTAGAGTACAATGAGCAGTTCTTC	CAAPGLEYNEQFF
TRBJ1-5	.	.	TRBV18	TGTGCCAGCTCACCAAGGGACACTAATCCAGATACGCAGCATTTT	CASSPRDTNPDTQHF
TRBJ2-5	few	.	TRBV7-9	TGTGCCAGCAGCGCTGGACCGGGGGAGACCCAGTACTTC	CASSAGPGETQYF
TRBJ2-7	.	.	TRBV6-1	TGTGCCAGCAAAGGTTTAACGGTCGTAGGTGGGGTCTACGAGCAGTACTTC	CASKGLTVVGGVYEQYF